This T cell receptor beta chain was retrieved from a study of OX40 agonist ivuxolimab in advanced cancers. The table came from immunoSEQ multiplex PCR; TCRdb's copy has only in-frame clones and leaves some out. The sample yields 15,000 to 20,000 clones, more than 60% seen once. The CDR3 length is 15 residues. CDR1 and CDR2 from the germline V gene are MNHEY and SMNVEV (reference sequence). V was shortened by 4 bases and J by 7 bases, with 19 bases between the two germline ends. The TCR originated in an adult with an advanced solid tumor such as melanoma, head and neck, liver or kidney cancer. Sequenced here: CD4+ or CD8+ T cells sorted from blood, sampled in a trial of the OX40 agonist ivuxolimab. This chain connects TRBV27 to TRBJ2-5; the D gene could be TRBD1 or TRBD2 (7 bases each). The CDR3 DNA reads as TGTGCCAGCAGTTCGACAGGGACCGGGGGGTGGACCCAGTACTTC. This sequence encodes CASSSTGTGGWTQYF.